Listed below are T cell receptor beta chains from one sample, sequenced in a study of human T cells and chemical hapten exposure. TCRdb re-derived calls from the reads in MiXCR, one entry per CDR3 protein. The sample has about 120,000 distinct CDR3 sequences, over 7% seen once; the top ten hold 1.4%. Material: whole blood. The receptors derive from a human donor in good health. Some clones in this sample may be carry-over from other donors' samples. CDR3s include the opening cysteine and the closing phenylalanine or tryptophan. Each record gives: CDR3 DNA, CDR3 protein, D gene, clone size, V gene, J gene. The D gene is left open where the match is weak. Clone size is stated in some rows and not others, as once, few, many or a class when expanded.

DNA: TGCAGCGTTGGAGACAGGGGCCAGAGCACAGATACGCAGTATTTT
CDR3: CSVGDRGQSTDTQYF
D: TRBD1
size: -
V: TRBV29-1
J: TRBJ2-3

DNA: TGCAGTGCTAGAGACCCCAGGACAGCTGAAGCTTTCTTT
CDR3: CSARDPRTAEAFF
D: -
size: few
V: TRBV20-1
J: TRBJ1-1

DNA: TGTGCCAGCAGCCCAGCACCGGAAGGAATTGAAGCTTTCTTT
CDR3: CASSPAPEGIEAFF
D: -
size: few
V: TRBV7-9
J: TRBJ1-1

DNA: TGTGCCAGCAGTCATCGCCCCCAAGAGACCCAGTACTTC
CDR3: CASSHRPQETQYF
D: -
size: once
V: TRBV12-3/TRBV12-4
J: TRBJ2-5

DNA: TGTGCCAGCAGTTTGGGTACGAAGGGGACAGTGAAACTCTCTGGAAACACCATATATTTT
CDR3: CASSLGTKGTVKLSGNTIYF
D: TRBD1
size: many
V: TRBV12-3/TRBV12-4
J: TRBJ1-3

DNA: TGTGCCATCAGGTTGACAGGGGAGGACTATGGCTACACCTTC
CDR3: CAIRLTGEDYGYTF
D: TRBD1
size: few
V: TRBV10-3
J: TRBJ1-2

DNA: TGTGCCAGCAGTCCCCCCCCCGGGACCGAATCAGATACGCAGTATTTT
CDR3: CASSPPPGTESDTQYF
D: -
size: few
V: TRBV14
J: TRBJ2-3

DNA: TGCAGCGTTGGTAAGGTTATCGGCTCCTACAATGAGCAGTTCTTC
CDR3: CSVGKVIGSYNEQFF
D: -
size: -
V: TRBV29-1
J: TRBJ2-1

DNA: TGCGCCAGCAGCCAAGACGACAGGGGGGCGAACACCGGGGAGCTGTTTTTT
CDR3: CASSQDDRGANTGELFF
D: TRBD1
size: many
V: TRBV4-3
J: TRBJ2-2

DNA: TGTGCCAGCAGCTCAGGGGAAATAGCCAAAAACATTCAGTACTTC
CDR3: CASSSGEIAKNIQYF
D: -
size: many
V: TRBV7-9
J: TRBJ2-4

DNA: TGTGCCAGCAGTCCCGGACTAGCGGATTACAATGAGCAGTTCTTC
CDR3: CASSPGLADYNEQFF
D: TRBD2
size: -
V: TRBV12-3/TRBV12-4
J: TRBJ2-1

DNA: TGTGCCAGCAGCAGTCCAGGTGACACCATATATTTT
CDR3: CASSSPGDTIYF
D: -
size: many
V: TRBV12-3/TRBV12-4
J: TRBJ1-3

DNA: TGTGCCAGCAGTGAATGGTGGTGGCTCCTAGGGACCGGGGAGCTGTTTTTT
CDR3: CASSEWWWLLGTGELFF
D: -
size: few
V: TRBV6-1
J: TRBJ2-2

DNA: TGTGCCAGCAGCACGGGACTAGCGGGGGAAGAGACCCAGTACTTC
CDR3: CASSTGLAGEETQYF
D: TRBD2
size: -
V: TRBV7-9
J: TRBJ2-5

DNA: TGCGCCAGCGGAAAGACAGGCGAGAGTAGGATTAGCAATCAGCCCCAGCATTTT
CDR3: CASGKTGESRISNQPQHF
D: -
size: few
V: TRBV23-1
J: TRBJ1-5

DNA: TGTGCCACCCTGGGGGGGAGCAATCAGCCCCAGCATTTT
CDR3: CATLGGSNQPQHF
D: -
size: many
V: TRBV6-6
J: TRBJ1-5

DNA: TGTGCCAGCTCACCGACAGGGAGCTCCTATAATTCACCCCTCCACTTT
CDR3: CASSPTGSSYNSPLHF
D: TRBD1
size: -
V: TRBV18
J: TRBJ1-6

DNA: TGCGCCAGCAGCTTGCGATGGGCGGGGTATGGCTACACCTTC
CDR3: CASSLRWAGYGYTF
D: -
size: many
V: TRBV5-1
J: TRBJ1-2